Shown below are 26 T cell receptor beta chains from a single sample sequenced in a study of blood T cell repertoires in COVID-19. The repertoire was sequenced with immunoSEQ multiplex PCR; TCRdb's copy has only in-frame clones and lacks some. The top ten hold less than 20% of the sample, which has a few hundred thousand clones, about 80% seen once. The material sequenced was peripheral blood. These TCRs come from a person aged 70 to 79 with COVID-19, enrolled during active disease.

The sample holds a few counts of this clone. The CDR3 DNA follows: TGTGCCAGCAGTCACCGAACAGGGATAGTAAGCACTGAAGCTTTCTTT. Its translation is CASSHRTGIVSTEAFF. V and J are TRBV7-9 and TRBJ1-1; D may be TRBD1 (6 bases). The germline V gene has CDR1 SEHNR and CDR2 FQNEAQ (reference sequence). V was trimmed by 6 bases and J by 4 bases, leaving 21 bases between them. The CDR3 runs 16 residues.

This clone was counted a single time. The chain is built from TRBV6-2 or TRBV6-3 and TRBJ2-1, with D perhaps matching TRBD1 (5 bases). The length of the CDR3 is 16 residues. The ends were cut back, 5 bases at V and 0 bases at J, with 14 bases in the middle. CDR1 and CDR2 from the germline V gene are MNHEY and SVGEGT. CDR3 nucleotides: TGTGCCAGCAGTCTCCTTGGACAACGCTCCTACAATGAGCAGTTCTTC. This encodes CASSLLGQRSYNEQFF.

This clone was counted once. The chain is built from TRBV6-1 and TRBJ2-7; D is undetermined. V was clipped by 0 bases and J by 2 bases, with 5 bases between them. Germline V gene lookup returns CDR1 MNHNS and CDR2 SASEGT. The CDR3 totals 13 residues. The CDR3 sequence is CASSEAVTYEQYF. The CDR3 DNA reads TGTGCCAGCAGTGAAGCCGTAACCTACGAGCAGTACTTC.

This clone was recorded only once. The chain couples TRBV7-2 to TRBJ1-1, with TRBD1 identical over 9 bases. This CDR3 comprises 14 residues. Germline CDR1 reads SGHTA; CDR2 reads FQGNSA. V trimming: 1 base; J trimming: 6 bases; junction bases outside the gene matches: 3. CDR3: CASSLVQGAAEAFF. CDR3 coding DNA: TGTGCCAGCAGCTTAGTACAGGGGGCCGCTGAAGCTTTCTTT. Using reference TRBV7-2 and TRBJ1-1 for the parts outside the CDR3, the full variable domain is GAGVSQSPSNKVTEKGKDVELRCDPISGHTALYWYRQSLGQGLEFLIYFQGNSAPDKSGLPSDRFSAERTGGSVSTLTIQRTQQEDSAVYLCASSLVQGAAEAFFGQGTRLTVV.

This chain connects TRBV7-9 to TRBJ2-7; TRBD2 aligns across 9 bases. J lost 3 bases, V lost 3 bases, and 12 bases had no gene match. CDR1 and CDR2 from the germline V gene are SEHNR and FQNEAQ (reference sequence). The CDR3 loop spans 17 amino acids. The CDR3 DNA sequence: TGTGCCAGCAGCTTTGTCGCGGGGGGGACCCTTTTCTACGAGCAGTACTTC. This codes for CASSFVAGGTLFYEQYF.

The rearrangement links TRBV7-9 to TRBJ1-2, with 10 bases aligning to TRBD1. Germline assignment: CDR1 SEHNR and CDR2 FQNEAQ (reference sequence). The CDR3 extends over 15 amino acids. J gave up 8 bases and V 5 bases, and 11 bases lay outside the gene matches. The DNA for the CDR3 is TGTGCCAGCAGCCTGGGACAGGGGACGACGCGGGGCTACACCTTC. This translates into CASSLGQGTTRGYTF.

DNA for the CDR3: TGTGCCAGCAGCTCATTCAGGGGGCGGCTTGGTGATAATTCACCCCTCCACTTT. It codes for CASSSFRGRLGDNSPLHF. The rearrangement links TRBV9 to TRBJ1-6; TRBD1 aligns across 8 bases. Germline CDR1 reads SGDLS; CDR2 reads YYNGEE. The CDR3 runs to 18 residues. Trimming cost V 4 bases and J 5 bases; bases outside gene matches: 14.

The chain combines TRBV6-6 with TRBJ1-4, with unresolved D. The germline V gene has CDR1 MNHNY and CDR2 SVGAGI (reference sequence). CDR3 length: 17 residues. Trimming pared 6 bases from V and 10 bases from J, leaving 27 bases between. DNA for the CDR3: TGTGCCAGCAGCCGACCGGGAGACTTGGCGGATCCAGGAAAACTGTTTTTT. Translating gives CASSRPGDLADPGKLFF.

This chain joins TRBV7-2 and TRBJ2-7, with TRBD2 as a possible D gene (6 bases). The CDR3 is 15 amino acids. In germline, CDR1 is SGHTA, CDR2 FQGNSA. The V end lost 2 bases, the J end lost 2 bases, and 13 bases lay between the germline ends. This CDR3 is CASSLHLGEAYEQYF. CDR3 sequence (DNA): TGTGCCAGCAGCTTACATTTAGGGGAGGCCTACGAGCAGTACTTC.

Turning to this clone: This sample also contains other DNA sequences that code for the same CDR3. The chain carries TRBV19 and TRBJ1-2; the match to TRBD1 covers 9 bases. From germline, CDR1 is LNHDA and CDR2 SQIVND (reference sequence). This CDR3 is built from 14 residues. V shed 4 bases and J 2 bases; nucleotides not matched to a gene: 2. CDR3 region: CASSTGTGNYGYTF. CDR3 nucleotide sequence: TGTGCCAGTAGTACTGGGACAGGGAACTATGGCTACACCTTC.

This clone was seen only once. V and J are TRBV15 and TRBJ2-3, with D hard to call. Trimming cost V 5 bases and J 4 bases, with 10 bases left between them. Germline CDR1 reads LNHNV; CDR2 reads YYDKDF (reference sequence). CDR3 size: 13 residues. The CDR3 bases are TGTGCCACCAGCCCGACAACGGCAGATACGCAGTATTTT. Translating gives CATSPTTADTQYF.

The chain combines TRBV5-1 with TRBJ2-1, with 12 bases lining up with TRBD2. Germline CDR1 reads SGHRS; CDR2 reads YFSETQ. The CDR3 sequence is 15 residues long. V dropped 7 bases and J dropped 8; count of bases not matched to a gene: 10. The CDR3 protein is CASADGTSGLDEQFF. CDR3 coding DNA: TGCGCCAGCGCTGATGGGACTAGCGGGTTGGATGAGCAGTTCTTC.

The chain couples TRBV9 to TRBJ2-7; TRBD1 aligns across 9 bases. CDR3 length: 16 residues. Germline V gives CDR1 SGDLS, CDR2 YYNGEE. The V gene end was trimmed by 4 bases and the J gene end by 2 bases; junction bases not matched to a gene: 10. As DNA, the CDR3 is TGTGCCAGCAGCCCTTCTTCCGGGACAGGGACCTACGAGCAGTACTTC. Its translation: CASSPSSGTGTYEQYF.

The genes are TRBV5-1 and TRBJ2-3, with 10 bases aligning to TRBD2. The CDR3 totals 19 residues. J lost 2 bases, V lost 0 bases, and 12 bases had no gene match. Germline-derived CDR1 and CDR2 are SGHRS and YFSETQ. The CDR3 nucleotides read TGCGCCAGCAGCTTGGGACTAGCGGGTCGAAACTTAAACACAGATACGCAGTATTTT. Residues: CASSLGLAGRNLNTDTQYF.

J is TRBJ2-1 and V is TRBV6-1; D remains ambiguous. Trimming took off 2 bases at V and 9 bases at J, with 17 bases between the two ends. The germline V gene encodes CDR1 MNHNS and CDR2 SASEGT. This CDR3 is built from 15 residues. This CDR3 is CASSELGVPVSEQFF. The CDR3 DNA reads TGTGCCAGCAGTGAACTAGGAGTTCCGGTCAGTGAGCAGTTCTTC.

The gene calls are TRBV7-2 and TRBJ2-7, with D possibly being TRBD1 (6 bases). Trimming took off 3 bases at V and 4 bases at J, with 10 bases between the two ends. The CDR3 extends over 13 amino acids. Germline CDR1 SGHTA, CDR2 FQGNSA. Here the CDR3 reads CASSLEQGYEQYF. In nucleotides, the CDR3 is TGTGCCAGCAGCTTGGAACAGGGTTACGAGCAGTACTTC. Variable domain in full (rest from reference TRBV7-2 and TRBJ2-7): GAGVSQSPSNKVTEKGKDVELRCDPISGHTALYWYRQSLGQGLEFLIYFQGNSAPDKSGLPSDRFSAERTGGSVSTLTIQRTQQEDSAVYLCASSLEQGYEQYFGPGTRLTVT.

There are a few counts of this clone. The genes are TRBV11-2 and TRBJ2-4; 8 bases fit TRBD1. The CDR3 contains 15 residues. V lost 4 bases, J lost 4 bases, and 6 bases stayed unmatched. CDR1 and CDR2 from the germline V gene are SGHAT and FQNNGV. The CDR3, as DNA: TGTGCCAGCAGCTCCCCCGACAGGGGAAAAAACATTCAGTACTTC. Its translation: CASSSPDRGKNIQYF.

This clone was found once. V is TRBV28 and J is TRBJ2-6; tentatively, D is TRBD1 (6 bases). The CDR3 consists of 16 residues. Trimming took 6 bases from V and 0 from J, leaving 12 bases between them. Looked up from germline, CDR1 is MDHEN and CDR2 is SYDVKM. The CDR3 DNA reads as TGTGCCAGCAGCTCGGACAGAAACTCTGGGGCCAACGTCCTGACTTTC. Amino acids: CASSSDRNSGANVLTF.

The genes are TRBV7-2 and TRBJ1-3; 7 positions agree with TRBD1. From germline, CDR1 is SGHTA and CDR2 FQGNSA. V shed 6 bases and J 0 bases; nucleotides not matched to a gene: 8. There are 16 residues in the CDR3. CDR3 amino acids: CASRPGQTNSGNTIYF. The CDR3 nucleotides read TGTGCCAGCAGACCGGGACAGACGAACTCTGGAAACACCATATATTTT.

The rearrangement joins TRBV21-1 to TRBJ2-2; the table's D call of TRBD1 was not tested on the DNA. TRBV21-1 counts as a pseudogene. The CDR3 is made up of 14 amino acids. The CDR3 region is CASSSRTGPGELFF. The CDR3 DNA reads TGTGCCAGCAGCAGCCGGACAGGGCCCGGGGAGCTGTTTTTT.

This clone was detected a few times. The chain recombines TRBV5-1 with TRBJ1-1, with D perhaps matching TRBD1 (6 bases). This CDR3 has 16 residues. The germline CDR1 and CDR2 sequences are SGHRS and YFSETQ. V gave up 4 bases and J gave up 0 bases, with 16 bases separating them. This CDR3 reads CASSRQGIGMNTEAFF. Here the CDR3 DNA reads TGCGCCAGCAGCCGTCAGGGGATTGGGATGAACACTGAAGCTTTCTTT.

This clone was recorded a few times. This chain joins TRBV15 and TRBJ1-6, with 12 nucleotides matching TRBD1. The CDR3 is made up of 14 amino acids. V lost 3 bases to trimming and J lost 10 bases; unmatched junction nucleotides: 1. Germline V gives CDR1 LNHNV, CDR2 YYDKDF (reference sequence). The CDR3 spells CATSRGTGGSPLHF. The CDR3 nucleotides read TGTGCCACCAGCAGGGGGACAGGGGGCTCACCCCTCCACTTT.

The chain uses TRBV15 and TRBJ2-3, with 7 positions matching TRBD2. Germline V gene data show CDR1 as LNHNV and CDR2 as YYDKDF (reference sequence). V shed 8 bases, J shed 5 bases, and the junction held 1 base outside the gene matches. This CDR3 has 11 residues. The DNA of the CDR3 is TGTGCCACCGAGCGGGGAGATACGCAGTATTTT. It specifies CATERGDTQYF.

This clone has a single count. This sequence joins TRBV5-1 and TRBJ2-3; 9 bases are a match to TRBD1. The V segment lost 0 bases and the J segment 4 bases; nucleotides outside the gene matches: 3. The CDR3 contains 15 residues. Germline V gene data show CDR1 as SGHRS and CDR2 as YFSETQ. Here the CDR3 DNA reads TGCGCCAGCAGCTTGGAGGGACAGGGCCCAGATACGCAGTATTTT. Translated: CASSLEGQGPDTQYF. Full variable domain (rest looked up from reference TRBV5-1 and TRBJ2-3): KAGVTQTPRYLIKTRGQQVTLSCSPISGHRSVSWYQQTPGQGLQFLFEYFSETQRNKGNFPGRFSGRQFSNSRSEMNVSTLELGDSALYLCASSLEGQGPDTQYFGPGTRLTVL.

The chain couples TRBV6-5 to TRBJ2-7; TRBD1 matches at 9 bases. Germline-derived CDR1 and CDR2 are MNHEY and SVGAGI. This CDR3 is 15 amino acids long. V lost 4 bases, J lost 6 bases, and 10 bases stayed unmatched. CDR3 loop: CASSSRTGVKFEQYF. For the CDR3, the DNA is TGTGCCAGCAGTTCTCGGACAGGGGTAAAGTTCGAGCAGTACTTC.

The chain employs TRBV5-1 and TRBJ2-5; 7 positions match TRBD2. The germline CDR1 and CDR2 sequences are SGHRS and YFSETQ. There are 14 residues in the CDR3. Trimming at V came to 5 bases and at J to 2 bases, leaving 6 bases not matched to a gene. DNA for the CDR3: TGCGCCAGCAGACTAGCGCCGGTGCAAGAGACCCAGTACTTC. This encodes CASRLAPVQETQYF.